The rows below give T cell receptor beta chains drawn from one sample of a study of blood T cell repertoires in COVID-19. Assay used: immunoSEQ multiplex PCR; TCRdb lists only in-frame clones, some missing. The repertoire holds 200,000 to 250,000 clones, with 83% as singletons. The sequencing input was peripheral blood. The origin of the receptors is a human donor in a cohort sampled during active COVID-19. Each CDR3 is given with its conserved first and last residue. D genes are given only for firm matches. Expanded clones are given a class, and other clones once, few, many or no size at all.

V	size	J	D	CDR3	DNA
TRBV11-1	NA	TRBJ2-5	TRBD1	CASSRGQGQETQYF	TGTGCCAGCAGCCGTGGACAGGGACAAGAGACCCAGTACTTC
TRBV6-5	few	TRBJ1-1	NA	CASKTSTENTEAFF	TGTGCCAGCAAAACCTCGACAGAGAACACTGAAGCTTTCTTT
TRBV3-1/TRBV3-2	many	TRBJ1-5	NA	CASSQDRIVRGQPQHF	TGTGCCAGCAGCCAAGATCGGATCGTCCGAGGTCAGCCCCAGCATTTT
TRBV9	NA	TRBJ2-5	TRBD1	CASSVLGQGIGGETQYF	TGTGCCAGCAGCGTACTAGGACAGGGTATAGGTGGGGAGACCCAGTACTTC
TRBV28	NA	TRBJ2-7	NA	CASTPGLPYEQYF	TGTGCCAGCACCCCGGGACTCCCCTACGAGCAGTACTTC
TRBV27	NA	TRBJ2-6	NA	CASSFRGTGANVLTF	TGTGCCAGCAGTTTTCGGGGAACTGGGGCCAACGTCCTGACTTTC
TRBV4-1	few	TRBJ2-7	NA	CASSQPYFYEQYF	TGCGCCAGCAGCCAACCTTATTTTTACGAGCAGTACTTC
TRBV2	NA	TRBJ2-1	TRBD2	CASSEAGGSYNEQFF	TGTGCCAGCAGCGAAGCGGGAGGCTCCTACAATGAGCAGTTCTTC
TRBV15	NA	TRBJ1-2	TRBD1	CATRPSTGVGYTF	TGTGCCACCAGACCATCGACAGGGGTTGGCTACACCTTC
TRBV6-6	NA	TRBJ2-3	NA	CASRQTDTQYF	TGTGCCAGCAGACAGACAGATACGCAGTATTTT
TRBV10-1	once	TRBJ1-1	TRBD1	CASSEQGTGKAAEAFF	TGCGCCAGCAGTGAACAAGGGACAGGGAAGGCCGCTGAAGCTTTCTTT
TRBV3-1/TRBV3-2	NA	TRBJ1-1	NA	CASSLIGDTEAFF	TGTGCCAGCAGCTTAATAGGGGACACTGAAGCTTTCTTT
TRBV2	NA	TRBJ2-3	TRBD2	CASSERAGGDTQYF	TGTGCCAGCAGTGAAAGAGCGGGGGGAGATACGCAGTATTTT
TRBV29-1	NA	TRBJ2-7	NA	CSVEKGRGYEQYF	TGCAGCGTTGAAAAGGGCAGGGGCTACGAGCAGTACTTC
TRBV28	NA	TRBJ2-2	TRBD2	CASTRGGDTGELFF	TGTGCCAGCACCCGGGGGGGGGACACCGGGGAGCTGTTTTTT
TRBV4-2	NA	TRBJ2-7	NA	CASSPRTPSSYEQYF	TGTGCCAGCAGCCCCCGGACACCTTCCTCCTACGAGCAGTACTTC
TRBV7-9	NA	TRBJ2-3	TRBD2	CASSLGLAGGHGTDTQYF	TGTGCCAGCAGCTTAGGCCTAGCGGGAGGGCACGGCACAGATACGCAGTATTTT
TRBV5-1	NA	TRBJ1-1	NA	CASSLGTGGRTEAFF	TGCGCCAGCAGCTTGGGGACCGGGGGGCGGACTGAAGCTTTCTTT
TRBV10-1	few	TRBJ2-7	NA	CASSESRIWGIYEQYF	TGCGCCAGCAGTGAGTCTAGGATTTGGGGCATCTACGAGCAGTACTTC
TRBV6-5	NA	TRBJ1-5	NA	CASSYLRGPQHF	TGTGCCAGCAGTTACCTTCGGGGGCCCCAGCATTTT
TRBV5-8	NA	TRBJ1-4	NA	CASSLYQEANEKLFF	TGTGCCAGCAGCTTGTATCAGGAGGCTAATGAAAAACTGTTTTTT
TRBV19	NA	TRBJ1-5	TRBD1	CASSPTGVHQPQHF	TGTGCCAGTAGTCCGACAGGGGTACATCAGCCCCAGCATTTT
TRBV7-2	NA	TRBJ2-3	TRBD2	CASSRPISGFTDTQYF	TGTGCCAGCAGTCGCCCCATTAGCGGGTTCACAGATACGCAGTATTTT
TRBV12-3/TRBV12-4	NA	TRBJ2-1	TRBD2	CASSFSGGSEQFF	TGTGCCAGCAGTTTTAGCGGGGGGAGCGAGCAGTTCTTC
TRBV5-1	NA	TRBJ1-1	TRBD1	CASSYSGQGTTEAFF	TGCGCCAGCAGCTACTCGGGACAGGGGACCACTGAAGCTTTCTTT
TRBV2	NA	TRBJ1-2	NA	CASTSGTLNYGYTF	TGTGCCAGCACCTCCGGGACACTTAACTATGGCTACACCTTC
TRBV3-1/TRBV3-2	NA	TRBJ2-3	NA	CASSQYLDTQYF	TGTGCCAGCAGCCAGTACTTGGATACGCAGTATTTT
TRBV18	once	TRBJ2-1	TRBD2	CASSPWNSGGNEQFF	TGTGCCAGCTCACCATGGAATAGCGGGGGCAATGAGCAGTTCTTC
TRBV11-2	NA	TRBJ1-4	NA	CASSPIQEKLFF	TGTGCCAGCAGCCCGATCCAGGAAAAACTGTTTTTT
TRBV4-1	NA	TRBJ1-1	TRBD1	CASSLRTGTNTEAFF	TGCGCCAGCAGCCTTCGGACAGGAACGAACACTGAAGCTTTCTTT
TRBV4-2	NA	TRBJ2-3	NA	CASSPRGSLAFTDTQYF	TGTGCCAGCAGCCCCCGCGGGTCACTTGCGTTCACAGATACGCAGTATTTT
TRBV6-5	once	TRBJ1-3	NA	CASSSAGVAGNTIYF	TGTGCCAGCAGTTCTGCCGGGGTTGCCGGAAACACCATATATTTT
TRBV3-1/TRBV3-2	NA	TRBJ2-7	TRBD2	CASSQVGTSVAYEQYF	TGTGCCAGCAGCCAAGTCGGGACTAGCGTTGCCTACGAGCAGTACTTC
TRBV15	many	TRBJ1-1	TRBD1	CATGTGHPAAEAFF	TGTGCCACCGGGACAGGCCACCCGGCCGCTGAAGCTTTCTTT
TRBV5-1	NA	TRBJ2-3	NA	CASSFGDSLIRLVRTDTQYF	TGCGCCAGCAGCTTTGGGGACTCCCTGATCAGACTAGTACGAACAGATACGCAGTATTTT
TRBV19	NA	TRBJ2-2	TRBD1	CASSRDSWTGELFF	TGTGCCAGTAGTAGGGACAGTTGGACCGGGGAGCTGTTTTTT
TRBV5-6	once	TRBJ2-5	NA	CASTGLSQETQYF	TGTGCCAGCACCGGACTTTCCCAAGAGACCCAGTACTTC
TRBV7-9	many	TRBJ2-7	TRBD1	CASSLVRQGLGEQYF	TGTGCCAGCAGCTTAGTGCGACAGGGCTTGGGCGAGCAGTACTTC